The rows below give T cell receptor beta chains drawn from one sample of a study of T cell responses to AZD1222 COVID-19 vaccine. Only in-frame clones appear in the TCRdb table, and some are missing; sequencing was by immunoSEQ multiplex PCR. This repertoire shows 65,000 to 90,000 clones, more than 70% found once; its top ten account for around 21%. The specimen comprised peripheral blood, sampled on day 0 of AZD1222 vaccination. Every receptor here comes from an adult in good health. The conserved cysteine and the conserved F or W are not part of the CDR3 here. Clone size is not always given. Where it is, it says once, few, many or a class for expanded clones.

v_call	j_call	clone_size	cdr3_aa
TRBV28	TRBJ2-7	NA	ASSPVESSYEQY
TRBV13	TRBJ2-7	NA	ASGTGGLEQY
TRBV29-1	TRBJ2-7	NA	SARQGISSSYEQY
TRBV14	TRBJ2-7	NA	ASSHEGEQY
TRBV19	TRBJ1-1	NA	ASSMASGGAF
TRBV7-2	TRBJ1-1	NA	ASSLDRVNTEAF
TRBV3-1/TRBV3-2	TRBJ1-2	few	ASSQAHTTYGYT
TRBV6-5	TRBJ1-1	once	ASSYSPRVNTEAF
TRBV11-1	TRBJ1-2	NA	ASSWGQTGIYGYT
TRBV5-1	TRBJ2-7	NA	ASSGGQGFSYEQY
TRBV9	TRBJ2-7	NA	ASSDSWGGGQGANEQY
TRBV7-8	TRBJ1-1	NA	ASSLVAREGTEAF
TRBV5-5	TRBJ2-2	NA	ASSPGRANTGELF
TRBV16	TRBJ1-6	few	ASSQSGGQGNSPLH
TRBV7-2	TRBJ2-6	NA	ASSLLGVAGANVLT
TRBV2	TRBJ2-1	once	ASSEGRVGNNEQF
TRBV28	TRBJ1-5	NA	ASSFRTAYGNQPQH
TRBV19	TRBJ1-3	NA	ASSIGGSGNTIY
TRBV9	TRBJ1-1	NA	ASSVERNTEAF
TRBV24-1	TRBJ1-2	NA	ATSDFRVQGGYT
TRBV18	TRBJ2-2	NA	ASSEGIGELF
TRBV5-1	TRBJ2-1	NA	ASSRTGTLNEQF
TRBV12-3/TRBV12-4	TRBJ2-1	NA	ASSPTSRGEQF
TRBV11-2	TRBJ2-1	NA	ASSSSGRKNSYNEQF
TRBV19	TRBJ1-1	NA	ASSIPGGQNTEAF
TRBV12-3/TRBV12-4	TRBJ1-6	NA	ASKTSFNSPLH
TRBV10-3	TRBJ2-1	once	AIGGLAGGPIDEQF
TRBV4-3	TRBJ2-7	NA	ASSPRTGAYEQY
TRBV14	TRBJ2-5	NA	ASSQLQGARETQY
TRBV7-6	TRBJ2-7	NA	ASSLVRPVGNDLTLSEQY
TRBV18	TRBJ2-7	once	ASSSKSGQAEQY
TRBV19	TRBJ1-5	NA	ARSDGVATVISNQPQH
TRBV18	TRBJ2-7	once	ASSPNPSGGENRFEQY
TRBV27	TRBJ2-7	NA	ASSFDSARDEQY
TRBV27	TRBJ1-2	NA	ASSLLGVASRLNYGYT
TRBV7-9	TRBJ1-1	NA	ASSSPGGKNTEAF
TRBV15	TRBJ2-2	NA	ATDYGGSGELF